The 21 T cell receptor beta chains reported below all come from one sample, sequenced in a study of OX40 agonist ivuxolimab in advanced cancers. This table comes from immunoSEQ multiplex PCR, and its TCRdb copy is limited to in-frame clones, with some not included. Of about 97,000 clones listed, approximately 87% are singletons. The specimen was CD4+ or CD8+ T cells sorted from blood, collected in a trial of the OX40 agonist ivuxolimab. The receptors stem from an adult with an advanced solid tumor such as melanoma, head and neck, liver or kidney cancer.

The CDR3 DNA follows: TGTGCCAGCAGGGGATCCTCCACCGGGGAGCTGTTTTTT. Its translation: CASRGSSTGELFF. The J gene is TRBJ2-2, the V gene TRBV6-5; D gene uncertain. The CDR3 length is 13 residues. V lost 6 bases and J 4 bases, leaving 9 bases between the germline ends. Germline CDR1 reads MNHEY; CDR2 reads SVGAGI.

This chain links TRBV18 with TRBJ1-2; D remains ambiguous. V was cut by 2 bases and J by 6 bases, with 16 bases left in between. This CDR3 is built from 15 residues. Germline CDR1 KGHSH, CDR2 LQKENI. The chain's CDR3 is CASSPRTIQKDGYTF. CDR3 DNA: TGTGCCAGCTCACCAAGAACCATCCAAAAGGATGGCTACACCTTC.

This clone occurred once. CDR3 sequence (DNA): TGCGCCAGCAGGGACAGGGAATCAGATACGCAGTATTTT. Protein sequence: CASRDRESDTQYF. The chain uses TRBV10-2 and TRBJ2-3; 8 bases line up with TRBD1. Germline CDR1 reads WSHSY; CDR2 reads SAAADI. The ends lost 6 bases at V and 4 bases at J; junction bases unmatched: 3. This CDR3 is 13 amino acids long.

The chain couples TRBV9 to TRBJ2-7, with TRBD2 matching 10 bases. The J segment lost 5 bases and the V segment lost 0 bases, leaving 8 bases of the junction unmatched. This CDR3 has 16 residues. The germline gives CDR1 SGDLS, CDR2 YYNGEE. This chain's CDR3 is CASSVGGSGGLNEQYF. CDR3 in DNA: TGTGCCAGCAGCGTAGGAGGTAGCGGGGGGCTCAACGAGCAGTACTTC. The whole variable domain, filled in from reference TRBV9 and TRBJ2-7, reads DSGVTQTPKHLITATGQRVTLRCSPRSGDLSVYWYQQSLDQGLQFLIQYYNGEERAKGNILERFSAQQFPDLHSELNLSSLELGDSALYFCASSVGGSGGLNEQYFGPGTRLTVT.

This chain links TRBV19 with TRBJ1-5; D perhaps matches TRBD1 (5 bases). The CDR3 contains 16 residues. Trimming pared 4 bases from V and 3 bases from J, leaving 16 bases between. Germline values: CDR1 LNHDA, CDR2 SQIVND (reference sequence). CDR3 protein: CASSTNKGALNQPQHF. The CDR3 DNA reads TGTGCCAGTAGTACCAATAAAGGGGCTCTCAATCAGCCCCAGCATTTT. The full variable domain, rest sourced from reference TRBV19 and TRBJ1-5, is DGGITQSPKYLFRKEGQNVTLSCEQNLNHDAMYWYRQDPGQGLRLIYYSQIVNDFQKGDIAEGYSVSREKKESFPLTVTSAQKNPTAFYLCASSTNKGALNQPQHFGDGTRLSIL.

The gene calls are TRBV13 and TRBJ1-3; D unclear. The CDR3 loop spans 12 amino acids. Germline CDR1 PRHDT, CDR2 FYEKMQ (reference sequence). Trimming removed 2 bases from V and 5 bases from J, with 4 bases in between. For the CDR3, the DNA is TGTGCCAGCAGCTTAAGTAGAAACACCATATATTTT. It is translated as CASSLSRNTIYF.

This clone was observed once. The CDR3 DNA follows: TGTGCCTGGAGTGTAATTGGTTCGGGGGAGCTGTTTTTT. The encoded protein is CAWSVIGSGELFF. V and J are TRBV30 and TRBJ2-2; D ambiguous. CDR3 length equals 13 residues. Germline lookup yields CDR1 GTSNPN and CDR2 SVGIG (reference sequence). V was shortened by 0 bases and J by 8 bases, with 10 bases between the two germline ends.

The chain has TRBV11-2 and TRBJ1-2; D unresolved. CDR1 and CDR2 from the germline V gene are SGHAT and FQNNGV. Trimming removed 2 bases from V and 9 bases from J, with 4 bases in between. The CDR3 covers 10 residues. The chain's CDR3 is CASSLKRYTF. The CDR3 bases are TGTGCCAGCAGCTTAAAGCGCTACACCTTC.

The V call is TRBV6-1, the J call TRBJ2-5; D gene unclear. There are 14 residues in the CDR3. Germline lookup yields CDR1 MNHNS and CDR2 SASEGT. V was trimmed by 3 bases and J by 5 bases, leaving 13 bases between them. This CDR3 is CASSDYRGRETQYF. DNA of the CDR3: TGTGCCAGCAGTGATTACAGAGGCAGGGAGACCCAGTACTTC.

The chain joins TRBV5-1 to TRBJ2-2, with a tentative D call TRBD1 (6 bases). Germline lookup yields CDR1 SGHRS and CDR2 YFSETQ. The ends were cut back, 6 bases at V and 1 base at J, with 13 bases in the middle. This CDR3 has 15 residues. The CDR3, as DNA: TGCGCCAGCAACGGACAGAACCTGAACACCGGGGAGCTGTTTTTT. It yields the protein CASNGQNLNTGELFF.

This rearrangement joins TRBV27 to TRBJ2-6, with D unresolved. The germline gives CDR1 MNHEY, CDR2 SMNVEV (reference sequence). The CDR3 is made up of 13 amino acids. Trimming cost V 5 bases and J 5 bases, with 7 bases left between them. The CDR3 reads CASSPFRANVLTF. CDR3 DNA sequence: TGTGCCAGCAGTCCCTTCCGGGCCAACGTCCTGACTTTC.

This chain joins TRBV18 and TRBJ2-1; 13 bases agree with TRBD2. Looked up from germline, CDR1 is KGHSH and CDR2 is LQKENI. Trimming cost V 5 bases and J 4 bases; bases outside gene matches: 14. The CDR3 contains 19 residues. CDR3 in amino acids: CASSETSGGALVKYNEQFF. The DNA of the CDR3 is TGTGCCAGCTCAGAAACTAGCGGGGGGGCCCTTGTGAAATACAATGAGCAGTTCTTC.

The rearrangement uses TRBV28 and TRBJ1-1, with a tentative D call TRBD1 (6 bases). Trimming pared 7 bases from V and 2 bases from J, leaving 14 bases between. The germline V gene encodes CDR1 MDHEN and CDR2 SYDVKM. The CDR3 runs 14 residues. CDR3 DNA: TGTGCCAGCAATCGAGGGGGGCCAAACACTGAAGCTTTCTTT. Encoded protein: CASNRGGPNTEAFF. Full variable domain (remainder filled in from reference TRBV28 and TRBJ1-1): DVKVTQSSRYLVKRTGEKVFLECVQDMDHENMFWYRQDPGLGLRLIYFSYDVKMKEKGDIPEGYSVSREKKERFSLILESASTNQTSMYLCASNRGGPNTEAFFGQGTRLTVV.

This chain uses TRBV7-2 with TRBJ1-1; no reliable D call. Trimming cost V 5 bases and J 6 bases, with 10 bases left between them. This CDR3 contains 12 residues. CDR1 SGHTA and CDR2 FQGNSA come from the germline V gene. CDR3 coding DNA: TGTGCCAGCAGCCTCGACACCCCTGAAGCTTTCTTT. This encodes CASSLDTPEAFF.

The rearrangement joins TRBV19 to TRBJ2-3, with TRBD1 matching 10 bases. V dropped 1 base and J dropped 5; count of bases not matched to a gene: 3. CDR3 length: 15 amino acids. CDR1 and CDR2 (germline): LNHDA, SQIVND (reference sequence). The CDR3 DNA sequence: TGTGCCAGTAGTATAGGGGACAGGGGAGGAGATACGCAGTATTTT. Amino acids: CASSIGDRGGDTQYF.

This clone was seen a single time. J is TRBJ2-7 and V is TRBV5-1; perhaps D is TRBD1 or TRBD2 (5 bases each). The CDR3 spans 15 residues. The germline gives CDR1 SGHRS, CDR2 YFSETQ. The ends were cut back, 4 bases at V and 0 bases at J, with 14 bases in the middle. CDR3 nucleotides: TGCGCCAGCAGCCCGCTGGGGGTCTACTCCTACGAGCAGTACTTC. The encoded protein is CASSPLGVYSYEQYF.

Note on this clone: The junction and the germline gene differ at one end; a read error may be behind it. This chain uses TRBV2 with TRBJ2-3; D gene uncertain. CDR1 is SNHLY, CDR2 FYNNEI, per germline. CDR3 size: 13 residues. CDR3: CASSESEVSKSGF. CDR3 coding DNA: TGTGCCAGCAGTGAAAGCGAAGTGTCCAAAAGTGGTTTT.

The rearrangement joins TRBV27 to TRBJ2-3; 16 positions match TRBD2. The length of the CDR3 is 16 residues. In germline, CDR1 is MNHEY, CDR2 SMNVEV (reference sequence). V was pared by 6 bases and J by 6 bases, with 6 bases of the junction left unmatched. The CDR3 DNA is TGTGCCAGCAGGGGGACTAGCGGGAGGGGAAAGGATACGCAGTATTTT. Amino acids: CASRGTSGRGKDTQYF.

The chain couples TRBV30 to TRBJ2-5; 10 bases line up with TRBD1. In germline, CDR1 is GTSNPN, CDR2 SVGIG (reference sequence). J gave up 5 bases and V 3 bases, and 3 bases lay outside the gene matches. The CDR3 consists of 13 residues. Written as DNA, the CDR3 is TGTGCCTGGAGAGACAGGGGGCGGGAGACCCAGTACTTC. It translates to CAWRDRGRETQYF. The whole variable domain, remainder taken from reference TRBV30 and TRBJ2-5, is SQTIHQWPATLVQPVGSPLSLECTVEGTSNPNLYWYRQAAGRGLQLLFYSVGIGQISSEVPQNLSASRPQDRQFILSSKKLLLSDSGFYLCAWRDRGRETQYFGPGTRLLVL.

The V call is TRBV14, the J call TRBJ2-5, with unresolved D. Trimming removed 5 bases at V and 4 bases at J, with 11 bases between. This CDR3 contains 13 residues. Germline CDR1 reads SGHDN; CDR2 reads FVKESK. The CDR3 region is CASSVGASETQYF. CDR3 nucleotides: TGTGCCAGCAGCGTAGGAGCTTCAGAGACCCAGTACTTC.

The rearrangement uses TRBV15 and TRBJ1-5; tentatively, D is TRBD1 (5 bases). CDR1 is LNHNV and CDR2 is YYDKDF in the germline V gene (reference sequence). V lost 1 base to trimming and J lost 0 bases, with 13 bases between them. CDR3 length equals 17 residues. The CDR3 spells CATSRALGGDSNQPQHF. DNA for the CDR3: TGTGCCACCAGCAGAGCCCTGGGGGGAGATAGCAATCAGCCCCAGCATTTT.